This T cell receptor beta chain was identified during a study of T cell repertoires in cytomegalovirus infection. On the study more broadly: Carrying CMV and the relevant HLA type showed in public TCR beta signatures. Study-wide results and limits: Dominating the ex vivo response were HLA-C-restricted CMV-specific TCR beta clonotypes. There were carriers of CMV plus the relevant HLA, and cumulative public TCR beta family frequency identified them.

Comment on this clonotype: Its target is not known.

Each CDR3 protein gets one entry after TCRdb re-called the reads with MiXCR. The data show some 110,000 distinct CDR3 sequences, 10% seen once. Germline V gene sequence: CDR1 SGHNT, CDR2 YYREEE (reference sequence). This CDR3 is 15 amino acids long. V shed 2 bases and J 3 bases; nucleotides not matched to a gene: 8. The receptor comes from a human donor in good health (CMV status not recorded). Some clones in this sample may be carry-over from other donors' samples. The chain is built from TRBV5-4 and TRBJ2-7; 7 nucleotides match TRBD2. Material for sequencing was PBMCs, sequenced either directly or after in vitro stimulation (not recorded which). This CDR3 is CASSFWGGNYYEQYF. The CDR3 DNA is TGTGCCAGCAGCTTCTGGGGGGGGAATTACTACGAGCAGTACTTC.